These 16 T cell receptor beta chains share one sample of origin, sequenced in a study of blood T cell repertoires in COVID-19. Generated by immunoSEQ multiplex PCR, the TCRdb table keeps only in-frame clones and is missing some. The table includes around 76,000 clones, about 85% detected once. The sample consisted of peripheral blood. These receptors were collected from an older man with acute or convalescent COVID-19.

The genes are TRBV4-1 and TRBJ1-4, with 8 bases fitting TRBD1. After removal of 0 bases from V and 6 bases from J, the junction contained 21 bases not matched to a gene. This CDR3 is built from 21 residues. CDR1 is MGHRA, CDR2 YSYEKL, per germline. Here the CDR3 reads CASSQDRWGDRNVGGDEKLFF. In nucleotides, the CDR3 is TGCGCCAGCAGCCAAGATCGTTGGGGGGACAGGAATGTTGGTGGTGATGAAAAACTGTTTTTT.

V and J are TRBV6-2 or TRBV6-3 and TRBJ2-3, with 9 nucleotides matching TRBD2. The CDR3 runs to 17 residues. CDR1 is MNHEY and CDR2 is SVGEGT in the germline V gene. The junction had 13 bases not matched to a gene; V was cut back by 5 bases and J by 4 bases. CDR3 DNA: TGTGCCAGCAGTAACCGACCGCGGGAGGGCCGTGCAGATACGCAGTATTTT. It is translated as CASSNRPREGRADTQYF.

The chain joins TRBV5-1 to TRBJ1-1, with 7 bases lining up with TRBD1. The germline gives CDR1 SGHRS, CDR2 YFSETQ. Trimming took 0 bases from V and 1 from J; bases not matched to a gene: 3. This CDR3 has 15 amino acids. This CDR3 is CASSLEGGQNTEAFF. The CDR3, as DNA: TGCGCCAGCAGCTTGGAAGGGGGCCAGAACACTGAAGCTTTCTTT.

This clone was recorded only once. The chain links TRBV7-9 to TRBJ2-5; 12 bases fit TRBD1. The CDR3 extends over 16 amino acids. Germline CDR1 SEHNR, CDR2 FQNEAQ (reference sequence). J lost 3 bases, V lost 1 base, and 3 bases had no gene match. The CDR3 spells CASSLGDRGLKETQYF. The CDR3, as DNA: TGTGCCAGCAGCTTAGGGGACAGGGGGCTAAAAGAGACCCAGTACTTC.

The V gene is TRBV28, the J gene TRBJ2-7, with 10 bases lining up with TRBD1. This CDR3 has 15 residues. CDR1 is MDHEN and CDR2 is SYDVKM in the germline V gene. With 3 bases clipped from V and 6 bases from J, the junction kept 8 bases outside the gene matches. The CDR3 DNA reads as TGTGCCAGCAGTTTTTCCGGGACAGGGGTAGTCGAGCAGTACTTC. This gives the protein CASSFSGTGVVEQYF.

The chain is built from TRBV12-5 and TRBJ2-1; D uncertain. Germline assignment: CDR1 LGHNT and CDR2 FRNRAP. The V end lost 1 base, the J end lost 5 bases, and 3 bases lay between the germline ends. CDR3 length equals 12 residues. The CDR3: CASGLGNNEQFF. The CDR3 DNA reads as TGTGCTAGTGGTTTGGGTAACAATGAGCAGTTCTTC.

The chain uses TRBV4-2 and TRBJ2-1; no firm D call. V shed 1 base and J shed 7 bases, with 5 bases lying between them. The length of the CDR3 is 12 residues. The germline CDR1 and CDR2 sequences are LGHNA and YNFKEQ. CDR3 sequence reads: CASSQVRNEQFF. For the CDR3, the DNA is TGTGCCAGCAGCCAAGTACGGAATGAGCAGTTCTTC.

The chain uses TRBV28 and TRBJ1-5, with no clear D. Germline assignment: CDR1 MDHEN and CDR2 SYDVKM. The CDR3 has 12 amino acids. Trimming pared 8 bases from V and 6 bases from J, leaving 11 bases between. In DNA form, the CDR3 reads TGTGCCAGCCTGGGAGGGTTTCAGCCCCAGCATTTT. Amino acid sequence: CASLGGFQPQHF.

The genes are TRBV7-2 and TRBJ2-2; the D gene is possibly TRBD2 (6 bases). The CDR3 consists of 15 residues. From germline, CDR1 is SGHTA and CDR2 FQGNSA. V shed 5 bases and J shed 2 bases, with 12 bases lying between them. The CDR3 loop reads CASSRGGFNTGELFF. DNA of the CDR3: TGTGCCAGCAGCCGGGGAGGTTTTAACACCGGGGAGCTGTTTTTT.

This sequence joins TRBV19 and TRBJ1-3; TRBD1 agrees at 9 bases. This CDR3 contains 17 residues. J lost 4 bases, V lost 4 bases, and 11 bases had no gene match. Germline V gene data show CDR1 as LNHDA and CDR2 as SQIVND (reference sequence). CDR3: CASSTARQGVKGNTIYF. The DNA for the CDR3 is TGTGCCAGTAGTACCGCCAGACAGGGGGTGAAAGGAAACACCATATATTTT.

The rearrangement uses TRBV11-3 and TRBJ2-1, with D possibly being TRBD2 (6 bases). Per germline, CDR1 SGHNT and CDR2 YENEEA. Trimming stripped 1 base from V and 7 bases from J, with 17 bases between. The CDR3 is made up of 16 amino acids. CDR3 nucleotide sequence: TGTGCCAGCAGCTTAGTCGTGAGGGCGGGATGGAATGAGCAGTTCTTC. Translation gives CASSLVVRAGWNEQFF.

This rearrangement joins TRBV7-9 to TRBJ2-2; D is perhaps TRBD2 (5 bases). Germline values: CDR1 SEHNR, CDR2 FQNEAQ (reference sequence). This CDR3 comprises 15 residues. V dropped 1 base and J dropped 3 bases, with 9 bases sitting between them. As DNA, the CDR3 is TGTGCCAGCAGCTTAGAAGGGCGGGACACCGGGGAGCTGTTTTTT. Translating it yields CASSLEGRDTGELFF.

The chain has TRBV28 and TRBJ2-1; perhaps TRBD2 as D (6 bases). CDR3 length equals 15 residues. The germline V gene has CDR1 MDHEN and CDR2 SYDVKM. Trimming left V 5 bases short and J 7 bases short, with 18 bases between. In DNA, the CDR3 is TGTGCCAGCAGTCTTCGGGACTTACCGGTAAATGAGCAGTTCTTC. This gives the protein CASSLRDLPVNEQFF.

In regard to this clone: Compared with germline, one end of the junction differs, possibly owing to a read error. The chain has TRBV7-2 and TRBJ2-7, with 8 bases that match TRBD2. Germline V gene sequence: CDR1 SGHTA, CDR2 FQGNSA. This CDR3 is built from 13 residues. CDR3 coding DNA: TGTGCCAGCAGCCCCCAGAAGGGACTAGAGCTGTACTTC. Its protein is CASSPQKGLELYF.

V and J are TRBV28 and TRBJ2-2, with D perhaps TRBD1 (6 bases). The CDR3 loop spans 15 amino acids. Deletions cut 6 bases from V and 4 bases from J, with 15 bases between. Germline lookup yields CDR1 MDHEN and CDR2 SYDVKM. The CDR3 DNA follows: TGTGCCAGCAGCTCCTCAGGGGCTAGCACCGGGGAGCTGTTTTTT. Its protein product is CASSSSGASTGELFF.

This chain links TRBV18 with TRBJ2-3; 12 bases fit TRBD2. The CDR3 is made up of 19 amino acids. Germline-derived CDR1 and CDR2 are KGHSH and LQKENI. V lost 1 base and J lost 5; bases outside the gene matches: 13. DNA of the CDR3: TGTGCCAGCTCACCACGATCTCTAGCGGGAGGGACAGGGGAAGATACGCAGTATTTT. Translated: CASSPRSLAGGTGEDTQYF.